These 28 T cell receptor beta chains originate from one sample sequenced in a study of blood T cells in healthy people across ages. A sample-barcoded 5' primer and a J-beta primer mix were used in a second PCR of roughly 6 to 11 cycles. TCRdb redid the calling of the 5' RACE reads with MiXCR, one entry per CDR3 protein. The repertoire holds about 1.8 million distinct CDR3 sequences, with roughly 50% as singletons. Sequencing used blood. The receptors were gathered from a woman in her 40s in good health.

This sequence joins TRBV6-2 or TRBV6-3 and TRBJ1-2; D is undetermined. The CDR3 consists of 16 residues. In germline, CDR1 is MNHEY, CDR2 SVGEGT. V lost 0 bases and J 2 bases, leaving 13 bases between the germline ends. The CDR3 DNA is TGTGCCAGCAGTTACTCGTTTTCGACCGGGAACTATGGCTACACCTTC. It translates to CASSYSFSTGNYGYTF.

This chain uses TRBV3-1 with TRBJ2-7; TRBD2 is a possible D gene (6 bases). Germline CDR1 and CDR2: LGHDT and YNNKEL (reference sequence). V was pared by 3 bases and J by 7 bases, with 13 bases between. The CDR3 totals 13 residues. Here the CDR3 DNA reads TGTGCCAGCAGCCACCGCGGGGAGAATGAGCAGTACTTC. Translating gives CASSHRGENEQYF.

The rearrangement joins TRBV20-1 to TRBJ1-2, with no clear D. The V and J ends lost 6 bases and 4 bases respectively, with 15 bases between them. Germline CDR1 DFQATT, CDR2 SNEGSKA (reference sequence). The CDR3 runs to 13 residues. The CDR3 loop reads CSAPTDIIYGYTF. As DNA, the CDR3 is TGCAGTGCCCCTACCGACATAATCTATGGCTACACCTTC.

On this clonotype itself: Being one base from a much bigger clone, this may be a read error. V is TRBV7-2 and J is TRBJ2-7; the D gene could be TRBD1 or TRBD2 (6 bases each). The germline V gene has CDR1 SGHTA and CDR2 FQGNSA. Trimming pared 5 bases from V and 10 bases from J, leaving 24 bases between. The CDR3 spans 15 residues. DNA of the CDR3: TGTGCCAGCAGCCGTTTGGGGGGCGAGTTAGAGAGCCAGTACTTC. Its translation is CASSRLGGELESQYF.

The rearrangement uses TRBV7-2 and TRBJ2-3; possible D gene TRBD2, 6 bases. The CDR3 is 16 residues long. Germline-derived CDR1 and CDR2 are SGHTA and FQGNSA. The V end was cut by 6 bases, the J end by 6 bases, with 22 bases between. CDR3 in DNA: TGTGCCAGCAGTGACTGGCGGGGAGGAGAAGCTGATACGCAGTATTTT. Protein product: CASSDWRGGEADTQYF.

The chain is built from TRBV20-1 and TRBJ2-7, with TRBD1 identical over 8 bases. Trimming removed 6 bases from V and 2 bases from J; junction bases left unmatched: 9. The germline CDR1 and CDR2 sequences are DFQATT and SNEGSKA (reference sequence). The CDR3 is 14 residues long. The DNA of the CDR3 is TGCAGTGCACACTCCGGGGGACAGGCCTACGAGCAGTACTTC. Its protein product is CSAHSGGQAYEQYF.

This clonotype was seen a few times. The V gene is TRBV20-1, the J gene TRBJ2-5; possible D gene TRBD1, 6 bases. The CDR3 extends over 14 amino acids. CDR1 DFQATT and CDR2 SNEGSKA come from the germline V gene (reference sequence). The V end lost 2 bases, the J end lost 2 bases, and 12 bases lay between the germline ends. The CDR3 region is CSARPIGQQETQYF. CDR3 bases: TGCAGTGCTAGACCAATAGGACAGCAAGAGACCCAGTACTTC.

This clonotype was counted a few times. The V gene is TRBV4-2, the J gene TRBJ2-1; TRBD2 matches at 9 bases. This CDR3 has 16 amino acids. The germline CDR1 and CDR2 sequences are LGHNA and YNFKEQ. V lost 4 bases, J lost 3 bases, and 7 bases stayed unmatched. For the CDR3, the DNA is TGTGCCAGCAGCCGGGGCGCGGGGGGGAACTACAATGAGCAGTTCTTC. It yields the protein CASSRGAGGNYNEQFF.

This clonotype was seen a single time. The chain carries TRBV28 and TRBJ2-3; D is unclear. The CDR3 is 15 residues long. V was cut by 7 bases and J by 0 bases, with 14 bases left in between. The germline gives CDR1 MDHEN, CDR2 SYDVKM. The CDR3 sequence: CASTERPPSTDTQYF. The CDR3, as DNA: TGTGCCAGCACCGAGAGGCCTCCTAGCACAGATACGCAGTATTTT.

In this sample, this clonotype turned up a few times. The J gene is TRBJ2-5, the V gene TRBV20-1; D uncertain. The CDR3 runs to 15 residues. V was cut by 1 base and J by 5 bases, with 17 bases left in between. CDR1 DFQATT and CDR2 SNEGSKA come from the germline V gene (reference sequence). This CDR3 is CSARVPGRIRETQYF. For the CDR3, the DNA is TGCAGTGCTAGAGTCCCAGGCAGAATACGGGAGACCCAGTACTTC.

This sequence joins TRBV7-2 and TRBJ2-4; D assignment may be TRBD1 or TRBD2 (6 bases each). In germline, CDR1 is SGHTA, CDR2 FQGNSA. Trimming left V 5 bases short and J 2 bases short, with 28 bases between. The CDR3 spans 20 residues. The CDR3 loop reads CASSTEGGLTVPLPKNIQYF. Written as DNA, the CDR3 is TGTGCCAGCAGCACTGAGGGGGGACTTACGGTGCCTCTACCCAAAAACATTCAGTACTTC.

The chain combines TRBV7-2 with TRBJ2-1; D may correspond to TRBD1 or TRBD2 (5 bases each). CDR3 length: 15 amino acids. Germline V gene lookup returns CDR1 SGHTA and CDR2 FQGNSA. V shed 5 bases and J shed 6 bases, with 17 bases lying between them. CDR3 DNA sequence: TGTGCCAGCAGCGAGGTCGTAAGGGGAGCCAATGAGCAGTTCTTC. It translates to CASSEVVRGANEQFF.

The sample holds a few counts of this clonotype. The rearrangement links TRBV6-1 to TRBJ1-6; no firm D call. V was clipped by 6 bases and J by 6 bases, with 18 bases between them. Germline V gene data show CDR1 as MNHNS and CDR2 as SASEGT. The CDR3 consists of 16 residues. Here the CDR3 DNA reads TGTGCCAGCAGCTCCCCCCGGCAGGCCAGTAATTCACCCCTCCACTTT. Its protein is CASSSPRQASNSPLHF.

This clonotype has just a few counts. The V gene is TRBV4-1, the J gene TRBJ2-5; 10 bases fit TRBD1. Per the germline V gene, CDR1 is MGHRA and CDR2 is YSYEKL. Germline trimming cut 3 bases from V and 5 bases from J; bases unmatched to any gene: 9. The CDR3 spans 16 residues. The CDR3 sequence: CASSHHDRGRMETQYF. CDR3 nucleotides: TGCGCCAGCAGCCACCATGACAGGGGGCGAATGGAGACCCAGTACTTC.

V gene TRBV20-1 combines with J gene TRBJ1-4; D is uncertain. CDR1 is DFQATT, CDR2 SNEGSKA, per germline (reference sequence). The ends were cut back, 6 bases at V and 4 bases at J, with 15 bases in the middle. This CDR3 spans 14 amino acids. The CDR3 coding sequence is TGCAGTGCCCCCGGAGGTCTATATAATGAAAAACTGTTTTTT. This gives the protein CSAPGGLYNEKLFF.

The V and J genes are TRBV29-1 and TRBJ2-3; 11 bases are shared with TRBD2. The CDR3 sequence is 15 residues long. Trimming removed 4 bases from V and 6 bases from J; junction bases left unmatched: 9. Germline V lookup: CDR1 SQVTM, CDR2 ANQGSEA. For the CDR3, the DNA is TGCAGCGTTGGAGGGTCGGTAGCGGGGGGGGATACGCAGTATTTT. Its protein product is CSVGGSVAGGDTQYF.

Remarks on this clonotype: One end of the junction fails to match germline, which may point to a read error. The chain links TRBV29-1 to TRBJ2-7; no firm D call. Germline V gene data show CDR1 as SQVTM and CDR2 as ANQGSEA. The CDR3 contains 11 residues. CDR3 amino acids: CSVVQSYGQYF. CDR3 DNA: TGCAGCGTCGTACAGTCCTACGGGCAGTACTTC.

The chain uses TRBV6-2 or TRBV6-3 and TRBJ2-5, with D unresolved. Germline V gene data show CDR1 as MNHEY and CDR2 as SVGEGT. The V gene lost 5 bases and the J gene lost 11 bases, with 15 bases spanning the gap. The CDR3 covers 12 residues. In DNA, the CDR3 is TGTGCCAGCAGTCAGGTCCTCCCTGAGCAGTACTTC. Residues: CASSQVLPEQYF.

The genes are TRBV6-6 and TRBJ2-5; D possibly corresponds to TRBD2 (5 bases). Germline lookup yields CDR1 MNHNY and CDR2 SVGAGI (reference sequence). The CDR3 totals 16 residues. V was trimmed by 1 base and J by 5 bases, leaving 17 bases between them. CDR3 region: CASSYLRPGLGETQYF. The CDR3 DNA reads TGTGCCAGCAGTTACTTAAGGCCGGGGTTGGGGGAGACCCAGTACTTC.

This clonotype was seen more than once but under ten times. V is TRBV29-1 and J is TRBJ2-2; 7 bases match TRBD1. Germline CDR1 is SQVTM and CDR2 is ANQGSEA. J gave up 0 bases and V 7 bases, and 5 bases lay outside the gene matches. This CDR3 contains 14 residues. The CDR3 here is CSARGGSNTGELFF. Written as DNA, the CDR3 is TGCAGCGCTCGAGGGGGCTCGAACACCGGGGAGCTGTTTTTT.

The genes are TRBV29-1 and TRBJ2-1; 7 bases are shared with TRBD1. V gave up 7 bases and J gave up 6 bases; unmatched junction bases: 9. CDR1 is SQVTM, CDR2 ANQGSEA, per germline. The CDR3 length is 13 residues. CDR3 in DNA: TGCAGCGCCAGGGACAGTCCCGTCAATGAGCAGTTCTTC. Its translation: CSARDSPVNEQFF.

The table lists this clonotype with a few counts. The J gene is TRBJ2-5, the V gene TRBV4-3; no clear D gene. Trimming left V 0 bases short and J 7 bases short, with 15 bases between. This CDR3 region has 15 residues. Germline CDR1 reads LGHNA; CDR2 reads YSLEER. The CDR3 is CASSQDGRAMGTQYF. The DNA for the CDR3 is TGCGCCAGCAGCCAAGATGGACGGGCAATGGGGACCCAGTACTTC.

The CDR3 sequence: CSVRDENYGYTF. CDR3 DNA sequence: TGCAGCGTACGGGACGAAAACTATGGCTACACCTTC. The chain is built from TRBV29-1 and TRBJ1-2, with D possibly matching TRBD1 (5 bases). Germline V lookup: CDR1 SQVTM, CDR2 ANQGSEA. The CDR3 contains 12 residues. V was pared by 6 bases and J by 2 bases, with 10 bases between.

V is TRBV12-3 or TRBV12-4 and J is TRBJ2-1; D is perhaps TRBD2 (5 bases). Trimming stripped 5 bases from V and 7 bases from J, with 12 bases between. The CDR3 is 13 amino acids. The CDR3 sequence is CASSPLTGNEQFF. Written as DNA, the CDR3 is TGTGCCAGCAGTCCTCTTACGGGAAATGAGCAGTTCTTC.

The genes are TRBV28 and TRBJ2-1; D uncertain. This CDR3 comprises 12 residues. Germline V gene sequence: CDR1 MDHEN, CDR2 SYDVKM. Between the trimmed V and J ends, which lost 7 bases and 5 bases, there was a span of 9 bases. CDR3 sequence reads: CASIPPNNEQFF. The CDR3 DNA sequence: TGTGCCAGCATACCTCCAAACAATGAGCAGTTCTTC.

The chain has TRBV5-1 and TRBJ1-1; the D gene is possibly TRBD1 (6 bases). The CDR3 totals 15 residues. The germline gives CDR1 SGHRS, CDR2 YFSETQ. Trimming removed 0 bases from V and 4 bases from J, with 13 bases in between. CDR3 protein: CASSLENREGTEAFF. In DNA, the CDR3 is TGCGCCAGCAGCTTGGAAAACAGGGAGGGCACTGAAGCTTTCTTT.

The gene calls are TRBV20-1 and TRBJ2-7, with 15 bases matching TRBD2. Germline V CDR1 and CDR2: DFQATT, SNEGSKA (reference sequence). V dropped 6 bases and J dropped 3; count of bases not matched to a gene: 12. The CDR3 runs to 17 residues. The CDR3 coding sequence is TGCAGTGCGACCCGGACTAGCGGGGGGGCGAGCTGCTACGAGCAGTACTTC. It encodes CSATRTSGGASCYEQYF.

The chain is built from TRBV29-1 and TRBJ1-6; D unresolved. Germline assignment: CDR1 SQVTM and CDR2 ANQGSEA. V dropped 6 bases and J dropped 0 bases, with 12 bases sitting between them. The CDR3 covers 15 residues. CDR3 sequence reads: CSVGTSSSYNSPLHF. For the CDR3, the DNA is TGCAGCGTAGGCACCTCGAGCTCCTATAATTCACCCCTCCACTTT.